These T cell receptor beta chains were read from a single sample in a study of tumor-infiltrating lymphocytes in primary liver carcinoma. Each CDR3 protein is one row after TCRdb ran MiXCR on the multiplex PCR reads. Of about 78,000 distinct CDR3 sequences in the sample, 71% were seen once. Sequenced: liver tumor tissue from sampling region 4. These receptors were taken from a woman in her sixties or seventies with primary liver carcinoma and hepatitis B virus infection. Each CDR3 is given with its conserved first and last residue. D genes are given only for firm matches. Some rows have no size entry. The others give once, few or many, or a class for an expanded clone.

>TRBD2|NA|TRBJ2-1|TRBV11-2
TGTGCCAGCACTTTAGCGGGAGGGCCACTTGAGCAGTTCTTC
CASTLAGGPLEQFF
>TRBD2|medium-sized|TRBJ2-1|TRBV11-2
TGTGCCAGCAGCTTAAATAGCGGGAGGGTTGACAATGAGCAGTTCTTC
CASSLNSGRVDNEQFF
>TRBD1|medium-sized|TRBJ1-3|TRBV11-2
TGTGCCAGCAGTTACGACAGGGAACCTGGAAACACCATATATTTT
CASSYDREPGNTIYF
>TRBD2|NA|TRBJ2-1|TRBV12-3/TRBV12-4
TGTGCCAGCAAGATGGATAGCGGGCACTACAATAAGCAGTTCTTC
CASKMDSGHYNKQFF
>TRBD2|NA|TRBJ2-5|TRBV5-4
TGTACCAGCAGCGGTGGATTAGCGGGAGGTGGAGAGACCCAGTACTTC
CTSSGGLAGGGETQYF
>NA|many|TRBJ2-7|TRBV6-1
TGTGCCAGCAGTGACCGGGACGAATACTACGAGCAGTACTTC
CASSDRDEYYEQYF
>TRBD2|NA|TRBJ2-1|TRBV5-1
TGCGCCTGCAGCTTTAGCGGGAGTAGGAATGAGCGGTTCTTC
CACSFSGSRNERFF
>NA|many|TRBJ1-1|TRBV28
TGTGCCAGCAGTTTATCCTCGCCCTTGAGGGCTTTCTTT
CASSLSSPLRAFF
>TRBD1|NA|TRBJ1-3|TRBV11-2
TGTGCCAGCAGCTCATGCCCGGACAGGGGAGCGTACTATGGAAACACCATACATTTT
CASSSCPDRGAYYGNTIHF
>TRBD2|few|TRBJ2-1|TRBV4-2
TGTGCCAGCAGCCAAGGGCCCCGGACTAGCGGGGGAATCAATGAGCAATTCTTC
CASSQGPRTSGGINEQFF
>NA|NA|TRBJ1-5|TRBV6-5
TGTGCCAGCAGTGGCGACAGGTATAGCAATCAGCCCCAGCATTTT
CASSGDRYSNQPQHF
>NA|NA|TRBJ2-5|TRBV11-2
TGTGCCAGCAGCTTGGGGCTGGAATCGCATGGGACCCAGTACTTC
CASSLGLESHGTQYF
>NA|many|TRBJ2-1|TRBV29-1
TGCAGCGTTGAAGGTGGACCCGGCTCCTACAATGAGCAGTTCTTC
CSVEGGPGSYNEQFF
>TRBD1|many|TRBJ1-5|TRBV6-5
TGTGCCAGCAGGGCAGGGGGAGGCAATCAGCCCCAGCATTTT
CASRAGGGNQPQHF
>NA|NA|TRBJ1-1|TRBV11-2
TGTGCCAGCAGCCGAGGGGTCATCCCGAACACTGGAGTTTTCTTT
CASSRGVIPNTGVFF
>NA|NA|TRBJ1-1|TRBV11-3
TGTGTCAGCAGCTACGGGGGGTCGTACACTAAAGCTTTCTTT
CVSSYGGSYTKAFF
>NA|NA|TRBJ2-7|TRBV2
TGTGCCAGCAGTCAAAAAGGGACGGCCACCTACGAGCAGTACTTC
CASSQKGTATYEQYF
>NA|many|TRBJ2-7|TRBV6-6
TGTGCCAGCAGAACAACAAGCAGGGGTTCGGGCGAGCAGTACTTC
CASRTTSRGSGEQYF
>TRBD2|once|TRBJ2-3|TRBV2
TGTGCCAGCGGGCTAGCGGGAAGCACAGATACGCAGTATTTT
CASGLAGSTDTQYF
>NA|NA|TRBJ2-3|TRBV11-3
TGCGCCAGCAGCTTAAGGGCAACCACAGATACACAGTATTTT
CASSLRATTDTQYF
>NA|NA|TRBJ2-1|TRBV11-2
TGTGCCATCGGGCGGGGACCAGACTCCTACAATGAGCAGTTCTTC
CAIGRGPDSYNEQFF
>TRBD1|many|TRBJ1-3|TRBV7-9
TGTGCCAGCAGCTCGCCTTGGGACAGGGGGCAATATGGAAACACCATATATTTT
CASSSPWDRGQYGNTIYF
>NA|NA|TRBJ2-1|TRBV11-2
TGTGCCAGCACCTTAGGGCAGATGAGCTCCTACAATGAGCAGTTCTTC
CASTLGQMSSYNEQFF
>NA|NA|TRBJ2-1|TRBV12-3/TRBV12-4
TGTGCAAGCAGAGACGAGTGGGAGGCCCCCAATGGGCAGTTCTTC
CASRDEWEAPNGQFF